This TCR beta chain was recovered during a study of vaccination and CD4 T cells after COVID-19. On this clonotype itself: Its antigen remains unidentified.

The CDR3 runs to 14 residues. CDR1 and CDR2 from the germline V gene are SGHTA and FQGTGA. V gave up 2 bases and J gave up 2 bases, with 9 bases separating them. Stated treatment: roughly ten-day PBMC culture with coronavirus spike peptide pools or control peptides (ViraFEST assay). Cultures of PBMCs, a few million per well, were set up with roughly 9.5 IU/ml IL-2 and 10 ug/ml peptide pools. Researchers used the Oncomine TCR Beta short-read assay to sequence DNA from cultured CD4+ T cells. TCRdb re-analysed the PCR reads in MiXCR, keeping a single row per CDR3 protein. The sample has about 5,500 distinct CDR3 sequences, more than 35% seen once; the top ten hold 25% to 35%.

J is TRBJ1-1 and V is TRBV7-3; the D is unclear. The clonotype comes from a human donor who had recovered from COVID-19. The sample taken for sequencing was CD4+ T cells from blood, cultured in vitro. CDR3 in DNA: TGTGCCAGCAGCTTAGGTCCTACCAACACTGAAGCTTTCTTT. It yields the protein CASSLGPTNTEAFF. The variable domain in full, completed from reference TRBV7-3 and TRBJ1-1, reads GAGVSQTPSNKVTEKGKYVELRCDPISGHTALYWYRQSLGQGPEFLIYFQGTGAADDSGLPNDRFFAVRPEGSVSTLKIQRTERGDSAVYLCASSLGPTNTEAFFGQGTRLTVV.